This entry describes one T cell receptor (beta chain). This clone appeared a few times. The specificity of this receptor is unknown. No base quality information exists; no much larger clone differs at one position. The data were taken from a study of beta chain features in type 1 diabetes (dated by TCRdb to about 2018). In terms of the full investigation: No differences in mean age, gender distribution, total cell number or subset yield were found between patients and healthy donors. Across all samples, 90 million to 130 million sorted cells were examined, and cell number per subset correlated strongly with RNA yield. The study compared TCRB repertoires of sorted circulating CD4+ T cell subsets between recently diagnosed type 1 diabetes patients and matched healthy donors. Whereas all 28 donors provided naive and central memory subsets, regulatory and stem cell-like memory subsets were isolated from just 8 patients and roughly eight healthy donors. On the study overall, not on this receptor specifically: In all four CD4+ subsets, TCRB CDR3 length was moderately but significantly shorter in type 1 diabetes patients. HLA sub-analyses involved small numbers of individuals, so any influence of HLA type on TCRB rearrangement remained unresolved. Naive, central memory and regulatory TCRB repertoires appeared to be more alike among patients than among healthy donors. PCR may preferentially amplify shorter templates, but because patient and control samples were amplified and corrected together, any resulting skew would affect both groups equally. Because cDNA was sequenced instead of genomic DNA, highly expressing activated cells could be over-represented, though the groups showed no difference in activation or CD3 levels. Patients with type 1 diabetes made fewer insertions and deleted more nucleotides at VDJ recombination sites, implying thymic rearrangement abnormalities.

The CDR3, cysteine through phenylalanine, is 12 amino acids long. CDR3 DNA is the only sequence kept; it has 36 bases, read in frame from the first base. V is pared back by 4 bases and J by 3 bases, with 10 bases lying between the germline termini. The germline V gene encodes CDR1 SQVTM and CDR2 ANQGSEA. The High Capacity cDNA Reverse Transcription Kit was used to reverse transcribe all of the isolated RNA, meaning that expressed TCRB transcripts were what got sequenced. Deep immunoSEQ sequencing was performed on naive, central memory and regulatory T cell samples, with an average of around 3.5 million total reads per sample. Sorted cells were lysed in RLT buffer and RNA was extracted with DNase-treated RNeasy Micro or Mini kits, depending on cell number. Each cell subset was processed separately to prevent cross-contamination, with patient and healthy donor samples processed together. TCRB sequences were amplified from cDNA with the immunoSEQ multiplex PCR, producing 87-bp fragments spanning the CDR3 region. Sequencing of the amplicons was performed on the Illumina HiSeq platform. Concerning the study's data processing: PCR bias was computationally corrected using synthetic template baselines, reads within Hamming distance 2 were collapsed, and singletons that could not be merged were discarded. By aligning reads against IMGT, V, D and J genes, CDR3 length, and insertions or deletions at six rearrangement sites were assigned. Within each subset, clonotype counts were normalized to sorted cell number, and only after that were true diversity and Gini coefficients computed with the tcR R package. The overlap coefficient, calculated on TCRB nucleotide sequences, was used to quantify repertoire sharing. Out-of-frame TCRB sequences from naive cells were analyzed as a proxy for the pre-selection repertoire. The table comes from immuneACCESS by way of TCRdb, which keeps in-frame sequences with V and J called. Part of the clones is missing from these tables; in studies checked, under half for an unresolved V gene and the rest for unknown reasons. V and J calls and clone size come straight from that table; D and trimming were deduced from the DNA. The sample contains roughly 500,000 clones, approximately 31% of them found a single time. The ten largest clonotypes hold around 0.065% of the sample.

A single peripheral blood draw of 90 to 150 mL on average was collected from each donor into heparinised tubes. Naive, central memory, regulatory and stem cell-like memory CD4+ T cells were sorted on a BD FACSAria II using a panel including CD45RO, CCR7, CD25, CD127, CD95 and CD27. Purity was above 98% for every sorted population. PBMCs were isolated right away by Lymphoprep density gradient centrifugation and were stained directly, without culture. So that batch effects would be minimized, each experiment stained and sorted samples in pairs, pairing one healthy donor with one patient. Source material: naive CD4+ T cells from blood. The sample's cell subset or site label, decoded: true naive CD4+ T cells. The rearrangement joined TRBV29-1 to TRBJ2-7; no confident D gene assignment can be made. The sequence came from a man aged 18 to 29 in good health. The DNA sequence follows: TGCAGCGTTGGGCAGGACCTCTACGAGCAGTACTTC. This translates into CSVGQDLYEQYF.